This is a list of T cell receptor beta chains from one sample in a study of CXCR4 blockade with PD-1 therapy in pancreatic cancer. Sequenced by immunoSEQ multiplex PCR; TCRdb stores in-frame clones only, minus some. The sample consists of approximately 17,000 clones, approximately 72% of them appearing once. Sequenced input: tumor tissue. Every receptor here comes from a human donor with pancreatic ductal adenocarcinoma. The CDR3 runs from the conserved cysteine through the conserved F or W. Fields, in order: J gene, clone size, D gene, V gene, CDR3 DNA, CDR3 protein. A D gene is named only where the DNA matches it firmly. The size of a clone is reported for some rows only, either as once, few or many, or as a class for expanded clones.

TRBJ2-5 | NA | TRBD2 | TRBV18 | TGTGCCAGCTCACCCGATAGCGGGAGGGAAGAGACCCAGTACTTC | CASSPDSGREETQYF
TRBJ2-1 | NA | TRBD1 | TRBV2 | TGTGCCAGCAGCGCCGGGACAGGGGACTACAATGAGCAGTTCTTC | CASSAGTGDYNEQFF
TRBJ2-2 | few | NA | TRBV25-1 | TGTGCCAGCAACAGGGCCAACACCGGGGAGCTGTTTTTT | CASNRANTGELFF
TRBJ2-3 | NA | NA | TRBV6-7 | TGTGCCAGCAGTGAAACTAGCTTTGATACGCAGTATTTT | CASSETSFDTQYF
TRBJ2-4 | NA | TRBD2 | TRBV19 | TGTGCCAGTAGTCCGACTAGCGGGTCGCCCAAAAACATTCAGTACTTC | CASSPTSGSPKNIQYF
TRBJ2-3 | NA | NA | TRBV28 | TGTGCCAGCATCCCCGGCGGCGGGGATACGCAGTATTTT | CASIPGGGDTQYF
TRBJ1-5 | NA | TRBD1 | TRBV4-1 | TGCGCCAGCAGCCAGGACAGGGAAAATCAGCCCCAGCATTTT | CASSQDRENQPQHF
TRBJ2-1 | NA | NA | TRBV6-7 | TGTGCCAGCAGTGGAGGCATCTTATGGGGAAGCTACAATGAGCAGTTCTTC | CASSGGILWGSYNEQFF
TRBJ1-1 | NA | NA | TRBV18 | TGTGCCAGCTCACCTCCTCCGGGGACTGAAGCTTTCTTT | CASSPPPGTEAFF
TRBJ2-7 | NA | TRBD1 | TRBV28 | TGTGCCAGCAGTATGACCTCCGGGACAGCTTACTACGAGCAGTACTTC | CASSMTSGTAYYEQYF
TRBJ2-1 | NA | TRBD2 | TRBV29-1 | TGCAGCGCCGGACTAGCGGGAGGGCCGGACAATGAGCAGTTCTTC | CSAGLAGGPDNEQFF
TRBJ1-1 | NA | NA | TRBV18 | TGTGCCAGCTCGAAAGGGGACACTGAAGCTTTCTTT | CASSKGDTEAFF
TRBJ2-3 | NA | NA | TRBV30 | TGTGCCTGGAGTTTAAGGGGAAGCACAGATACGCAGTATTTT | CAWSLRGSTDTQYF
TRBJ2-2 | NA | TRBD2 | TRBV6-8 | TGTGCCAGCAGTAGCGGGGTGAACACCGGGGAGCTGTTTTTT | CASSSGVNTGELFF